Detailed here is one T cell receptor beta chain. Its specificity is unknown. Prepared libraries of TCR beta cDNA carried unique molecular identifiers. Each CDR3 protein gets one entry after TCRdb re-called the PCR reads with MiXCR. The data show about 200,000 distinct CDR3 sequences, 29% seen once. These data are taken from a study of post-analysis software for immune sequencing data. Study details: Relapsing-remitting, secondary progressive and progressive-relapsing forms of multiple sclerosis all featured among disease courses. Study-wide points: Patients carried roughly 5 TRBV segments more frequently than controls did, and TRBV5-6, TRBV5-1 and TRBV20-1 were among them. Analysis by F measure revealed that same-batch samples clustered strongly together. Relative to controls, patients with multiple sclerosis showed significantly lower normalized Chao1 diversity.

The CDR3 runs 14 residues. From germline, CDR1 is SGHRS and CDR2 YFSETQ. V dropped 0 bases and J dropped 10; count of bases not matched to a gene: 4. This sequence originates from a girl younger than 18 with multiple sclerosis. The sequenced material came from blood. V usage is TRBV5-1 and J usage is TRBJ1-6, with 7 positions matching TRBD1. The CDR3 sequence is CASSLGQGESPLHF. DNA for the CDR3: TGCGCCAGCAGCTTGGGACAGGGAGAGTCACCCCTCCACTTT. Combining the CDR3 with reference TRBV5-1 and TRBJ1-6 gives the whole variable domain KAGVTQTPRYLIKTRGQQVTLSCSPISGHRSVSWYQQTPGQGLQFLFEYFSETQRNKGNFPGRFSGRQFSNSRSEMNVSTLELGDSALYLCASSLGQGESPLHFGNGTRLTVT.